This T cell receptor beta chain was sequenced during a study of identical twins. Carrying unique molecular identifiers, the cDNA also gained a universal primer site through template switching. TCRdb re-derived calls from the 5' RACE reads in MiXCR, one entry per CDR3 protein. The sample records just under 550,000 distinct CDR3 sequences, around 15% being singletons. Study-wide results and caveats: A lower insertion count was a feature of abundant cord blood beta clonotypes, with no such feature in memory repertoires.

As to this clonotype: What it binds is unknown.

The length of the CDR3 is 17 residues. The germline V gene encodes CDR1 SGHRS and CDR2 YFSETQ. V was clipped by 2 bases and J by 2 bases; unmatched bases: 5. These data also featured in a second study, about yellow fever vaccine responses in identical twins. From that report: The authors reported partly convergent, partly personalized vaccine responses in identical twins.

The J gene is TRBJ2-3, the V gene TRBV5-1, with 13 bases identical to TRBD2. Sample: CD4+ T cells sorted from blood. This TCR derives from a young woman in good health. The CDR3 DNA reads TGCGCCAGCAGCTTTCCACTAGCGGGAGGGCCCACAGATACGCAGTATTTT. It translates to CASSFPLAGGPTDTQYF.